This is a list of T cell receptor beta chains from one sample in a study of cytomegalovirus exposure and HLA in healthy donors. Profiling relied on immunoSEQ multiplex PCR, and the TCRdb table lists in-frame clones only, not all of them. The sample includes hundreds of thousands of clones, over 75% of them seen just once. Sequenced material: PBMCs. The receptor source for this set is a man aged 18-30 years in good health and CMV-seronegative. Each CDR3 is given without its conserved first and last residue. Each record gives: J gene, V gene, CDR3 protein.

J gene: TRBJ2-7; V gene: TRBV7-8; CDR3 protein: ASSIPGTSGTFSEQY
J gene: TRBJ1-5; V gene: TRBV11-3; CDR3 protein: ASSPKVRGQPQH
J gene: TRBJ2-7; V gene: TRBV7-2; CDR3 protein: ASSPDRGSNYEQY
J gene: TRBJ2-1; V gene: TRBV28; CDR3 protein: ASSGGEGRTYNEQF
J gene: TRBJ2-1; V gene: TRBV25-1; CDR3 protein: ASSDWGGATPWV
J gene: TRBJ2-5; V gene: TRBV28; CDR3 protein: ASSLPSGSLETQY
J gene: TRBJ1-5; V gene: TRBV4-3; CDR3 protein: ASSQATGGGGQPQH
J gene: TRBJ2-7; V gene: TRBV6-5; CDR3 protein: ASSETGYDYEQY
J gene: TRBJ2-2; V gene: TRBV6-4; CDR3 protein: ASGPGLDVTGELF
J gene: TRBJ1-1; V gene: TRBV30; CDR3 protein: AWSVWGVNTEAF
J gene: TRBJ1-5; V gene: TRBV18; CDR3 protein: ASSPPLTTGFQPQH
J gene: TRBJ2-7; V gene: TRBV7-9; CDR3 protein: ASRPTVGQGNWYEQY
J gene: TRBJ1-2; V gene: TRBV5-1; CDR3 protein: ASSYGQGGPTNYGYT
J gene: TRBJ1-1; V gene: TRBV9; CDR3 protein: ASSTGEGGGTEAF
J gene: TRBJ2-7; V gene: TRBV27; CDR3 protein: ASSYTYEQY
J gene: -; V gene: TRBV6-5; CDR3 protein: ASSYVPQGIEQY
J gene: TRBJ1-2; V gene: TRBV11-3; CDR3 protein: ASSLGQEGGYT
J gene: TRBJ1-2; V gene: TRBV6-6; CDR3 protein: ASSGQGAVGYT
J gene: TRBJ2-3; V gene: TRBV30; CDR3 protein: AWSVRGAPDTQY
J gene: TRBJ2-2; V gene: TRBV13; CDR3 protein: ASSPGRGVTGELF
J gene: TRBJ1-2; V gene: TRBV28; CDR3 protein: ASSLSRGYYGYT
J gene: TRBJ2-7; V gene: TRBV5-1; CDR3 protein: ASSLGVGAPNLAYEQY
J gene: TRBJ1-6; V gene: TRBV27; CDR3 protein: ASSLSRTGQGNSPLH
J gene: TRBJ1-1; V gene: TRBV11-2; CDR3 protein: ASSNGQGRTEAF
J gene: TRBJ1-2; V gene: TRBV10-3; CDR3 protein: AISESGTAAGGYT
J gene: TRBJ1-3; V gene: TRBV7-2; CDR3 protein: ASTPDRGIPGNTIY
J gene: TRBJ2-6; V gene: TRBV28; CDR3 protein: ASSAPSGANVLT
J gene: TRBJ2-5; V gene: TRBV7-8; CDR3 protein: ASSWTGEVLGLETQY
J gene: -; V gene: TRBV6-6; CDR3 protein: ASTQGPGYEQY
J gene: TRBJ1-2; V gene: TRBV19; CDR3 protein: ASSPGTGGHSYT
J gene: TRBJ2-2; V gene: TRBV21-1; CDR3 protein: ASSKGGTGELF